Below are 9 T cell receptor beta chains sequenced from a single sample in a study of OX40 agonist ivuxolimab in advanced cancers. Here immunoSEQ multiplex PCR was the method, and the copy in TCRdb shows in-frame clones only, minus some. Of 95,000 to 150,000 clones listed, approximately 92% are singletons. Material: CD4+ or CD8+ T cells sorted from blood, obtained in a trial of the OX40 agonist ivuxolimab. Receptors were obtained from an adult with an advanced solid tumor such as melanoma, head and neck, liver or kidney cancer.

The rearrangement joins TRBV5-4 to TRBJ1-1; 8 bases fit TRBD1. This CDR3 contains 14 residues. The J segment lost 4 bases and the V segment lost 3 bases, leaving 5 bases of the junction unmatched. CDR1 and CDR2 (germline): SGHNT, YYREEE (reference sequence). The CDR3 spells CASSSGTGFTEAFF. The DNA of the CDR3 is TGTGCCAGCAGCTCCGGGACAGGTTTCACTGAAGCTTTCTTT.

The V call is TRBV6-1, the J call TRBJ1-5; D not resolved. This CDR3 has 15 amino acids. The V and J ends lost 6 bases and 3 bases respectively, with 15 bases between them. The V gene's germline CDR1 is MNHNS and CDR2 SASEGT. The CDR3, as DNA: TGTGCCAGCAGCCACACGTGGTCCCACAATCAGCCCCAGCATTTT. This gives the protein CASSHTWSHNQPQHF.

The J gene is TRBJ2-3, the V gene TRBV9; D perhaps matches TRBD1 (6 bases). V lost 0 bases and J 2 bases, leaving 13 bases between the germline ends. There are 16 residues in the CDR3. Germline V gene data show CDR1 as SGDLS and CDR2 as YYNGEE. The CDR3 spells CASSVGGTQLTDTQYF. The CDR3 nucleotides read TGTGCCAGCAGCGTAGGGGGGACACAACTCACAGATACGCAGTATTTT.

The V gene is TRBV18, the J gene TRBJ1-2; D may be TRBD1 (6 bases). V lost 3 bases and J 7 bases, leaving 18 bases between the germline ends. The CDR3 has 15 amino acids. Germline V CDR1 and CDR2: KGHSH, LQKENI. The CDR3 sequence: CASSPRGGEWSGYTF. The CDR3 coding sequence is TGTGCCAGCTCACCTCGGGGGGGCGAGTGGAGTGGCTACACCTTC.

This chain links TRBV7-9 with TRBJ2-3; the D is unclear. This CDR3 has 15 amino acids. The V gene's germline CDR1 is SEHNR and CDR2 FQNEAQ (reference sequence). V was shortened by 2 bases and J by 0 bases, with 9 bases between the two germline ends. CDR3 in amino acids: CASSLFATSTDTQYF. As DNA, the CDR3 is TGTGCCAGCAGCTTATTCGCGACTAGCACAGATACGCAGTATTTT.

CDR3 protein: CASSTSTGTNSDTQYF. CDR3 sequence (DNA): TGTGCCAGTAGTACTTCGACAGGGACCAATTCAGATACGCAGTATTTT. V is TRBV19 and J is TRBJ2-3; TRBD1 matches 7 bases. The germline CDR1 and CDR2 sequences are LNHDA and SQIVND (reference sequence). The CDR3 contains 16 residues. Trimming took 4 bases from V and 4 from J; bases not matched to a gene: 11.

This clone was found once. This chain joins TRBV6-1 and TRBJ2-7, with a possible D match to TRBD2 (5 bases). The germline CDR1 and CDR2 sequences are MNHNS and SASEGT. Trimming removed 2 bases at V and 7 bases at J, with 24 bases between. This CDR3 comprises 17 residues. CDR3 sequence reads: CASSERAGVEGIWEQYF. In DNA, the CDR3 is TGTGCCAGCAGTGAAAGGGCCGGGGTGGAAGGGATTTGGGAGCAGTACTTC.

This clone was seen a single time. The J gene is TRBJ2-7, the V gene TRBV11-1, with TRBD2 identical over 8 bases. J gave up 3 bases and V 5 bases, and 12 bases lay outside the gene matches. The germline V gene encodes CDR1 SGHAT and CDR2 FQDESV (reference sequence). This CDR3 has 16 residues. The CDR3 region has the DNA TGTGCCAGCAGCCCGGGGGGGGGACAAGGATTCTACGAGCAGTACTTC. Its translation is CASSPGGGQGFYEQYF.

The chain combines TRBV7-8 with TRBJ2-5; 14 bases match TRBD2. CDR1 is SGHVS, CDR2 FQNEAQ, per germline. V lost 3 bases, J lost 5 bases, and 20 bases stayed unmatched. The CDR3 has 21 residues. The CDR3 region is CASSFQPPTGTSGSFRETQYF. The CDR3 DNA follows: TGTGCCAGCAGCTTCCAGCCCCCAACAGGGACTAGCGGGAGTTTCAGGGAGACCCAGTACTTC.